This entry lists 23 T cell receptor beta chains sequenced from one sample in a study of T cell responses to AZD1222 COVID-19 vaccine. Some clones are missing from TCRdb's copy, which holds only in-frame ones; the method was immunoSEQ multiplex PCR. The sample has 100,000 to 150,000 clones, approximately 92% seen once. The sample in question was peripheral blood, obtained on day 0 of AZD1222 vaccination. The receptor set was obtained from an adult in good health.

This clone has a handful of counts. The chain employs TRBV7-9 and TRBJ1-4; D remains ambiguous. V shed 4 bases and J shed 1 base, with 16 bases lying between them. Germline CDR1 reads SEHNR; CDR2 reads FQNEAQ (reference sequence). The CDR3 has 17 amino acids. The CDR3 loop reads CASSSDVYGRTNEKLFF. In nucleotides, the CDR3 is TGTGCCAGCAGCTCGGACGTTTACGGGAGAACTAATGAAAAACTGTTTTTT.

J is TRBJ2-3 and V is TRBV7-2, with a weak D call TRBD2 (7 bases). Germline V gene sequence: CDR1 SGHTA, CDR2 FQGNSA. V was pared by 2 bases and J by 1 base, with 19 bases between. The CDR3 length is 18 residues. CDR3 coding DNA: TGTGCCAGCAGCTTAACTCCCGTGGGGGGGCGGGGCACAGATACGCAGTATTTT. It is translated as CASSLTPVGGRGTDTQYF.

The genes are TRBV7-9 and TRBJ1-1, with a tentative D call TRBD1 (6 bases). This CDR3 has 14 amino acids. The germline CDR1 and CDR2 sequences are SEHNR and FQNEAQ (reference sequence). Trimming removed 5 bases from V and 7 bases from J, with 17 bases in between. The CDR3 DNA reads as TGTGCCAGCAGCCTTCAGGGGTCGGCCGGTGAAGCTTTCTTT. This gives the protein CASSLQGSAGEAFF.

This chain uses TRBV27 with TRBJ2-1, with 7 bases identical to TRBD2. This CDR3 region has 13 residues. CDR1 and CDR2 from the germline V gene are MNHEY and SMNVEV (reference sequence). V trimming: 8 bases; J trimming: 6 bases; junction bases outside the gene matches: 7. The CDR3 spells CASGEGFGNEQFF. CDR3 in DNA: TGTGCCAGCGGGGAGGGATTTGGCAATGAGCAGTTCTTC.

The sample holds one count of this clone. V is TRBV28 and J is TRBJ2-5; maybe TRBD1 (7 bases). The CDR3 is 17 amino acids. The germline V and J ends were trimmed by 3 bases and 5 bases, with 22 bases remaining between them. The germline gives CDR1 MDHEN, CDR2 SYDVKM. DNA of the CDR3: TGTGCCAGCAGTTTCAGGACAGGCGGGGTAGCCATGGAGACCCAGTACTTC. Its protein product is CASSFRTGGVAMETQYF. Full variable domain (outside the CDR3, taken from reference TRBV28 and TRBJ2-5): DVKVTQSSRYLVKRTGEKVFLECVQDMDHENMFWYRQDPGLGLRLIYFSYDVKMKEKGDIPEGYSVSREKKERFSLILESASTNQTSMYLCASSFRTGGVAMETQYFGPGTRLLVL.

V and J are TRBV4-2 and TRBJ2-7; 15 nucleotides align to TRBD2. Trimming took 6 bases from V and 6 from J; bases not matched to a gene: 15. Germline-derived CDR1 and CDR2 are LGHNA and YNFKEQ. The CDR3 is 18 residues long. The DNA for the CDR3 is TGTGCCAGCAGTCCCTGGGGACTAGCGGGAGGAGAGGGGCTCGAGCAGTACTTC. It yields the protein CASSPWGLAGGEGLEQYF.

This clone appeared a few times. The chain uses TRBV19 and TRBJ1-5, with D possibly being TRBD1 (5 bases). V was clipped by 11 bases and J by 7 bases, with 18 bases between them. CDR3 size: 13 residues. Looked up from germline, CDR1 is LNHDA and CDR2 is SQIVND (reference sequence). This CDR3 reads CASNRGDRQPQHF. DNA of the CDR3: TGTGCCTCTAACCGGGGGGATAGGCAGCCCCAGCATTTT.

In its sample, this clone was seen once. The chain couples TRBV28 to TRBJ2-6, with D possibly matching TRBD2 (6 bases). Germline V gene sequence: CDR1 MDHEN, CDR2 SYDVKM. The ends were cut back, 3 bases at V and 4 bases at J, with 10 bases in the middle. This CDR3 contains 15 residues. CDR3 amino acids: CASSFRGRGANVLTF. CDR3 DNA sequence: TGTGCCAGCAGTTTTCGGGGGAGAGGGGCCAACGTCCTGACTTTC. Full variable domain (outside the CDR3, taken from reference TRBV28 and TRBJ2-6): DVKVTQSSRYLVKRTGEKVFLECVQDMDHENMFWYRQDPGLGLRLIYFSYDVKMKEKGDIPEGYSVSREKKERFSLILESASTNQTSMYLCASSFRGRGANVLTFGAGSRLTVL.

V is TRBV30 and J is TRBJ1-2; D perhaps matches TRBD1 (6 bases). Germline V gene lookup returns CDR1 GTSNPN and CDR2 SVGIG (reference sequence). V was cut by 4 bases and J by 2 bases, with 14 bases left in between. The CDR3 is 14 amino acids. CDR3 DNA: TGTGCCTGGACCAGAGGACAGCTCAACTATGGCTACACCTTC. Translating gives CAWTRGQLNYGYTF.

V and J are TRBV5-1 and TRBJ2-7; 11 nucleotides agree with TRBD2. The ends lost 4 bases at V and 6 bases at J; junction bases unmatched: 9. The CDR3 extends over 15 amino acids. The V gene's germline CDR1 is SGHRS and CDR2 YFSETQ. Here the CDR3 reads CASSLTSGTLREQYF. CDR3 DNA: TGCGCCAGCAGCCTGACTAGCGGGACTCTTCGCGAGCAGTACTTC.

The chain combines TRBV7-3 with TRBJ2-2; D tentatively fits TRBD1 or TRBD2 (5 bases each). The CDR3 length is 16 residues. The ends were cut back, 5 bases at V and 6 bases at J, with 19 bases in the middle. The germline V gene has CDR1 SGHTA and CDR2 FQGTGA. The CDR3 here is CASSPRGEFGPGELFF. In nucleotides, the CDR3 is TGTGCCAGCAGCCCCAGAGGGGAGTTCGGACCCGGGGAGCTGTTTTTT.

The chain joins TRBV7-3 to TRBJ2-2; D gene unclear. The CDR3 has 13 residues. Trimming cost V 0 bases and J 8 bases, with 7 bases left between them. Per germline, CDR1 SGHTA and CDR2 FQGTGA. For the CDR3, the DNA is TGTGCCAGCAGCTTAACCGAAAGGGGGGAGCTGTTTTTT. Its protein product is CASSLTERGELFF.

V is TRBV10-3 and J is TRBJ1-2; TRBD1 matches at 8 bases. The V gene end was trimmed by 6 bases and the J gene end by 7 bases; junction bases not matched to a gene: 7. The V gene's germline CDR1 is ENHRY and CDR2 SYGVKD. This CDR3 is built from 13 residues. CDR3 residues: CAIREGQGGGYTF. The CDR3, as DNA: TGTGCCATCAGGGAAGGACAGGGAGGTGGCTACACCTTC.

The chain has TRBV27 and TRBJ2-1, with 9 bases aligning to TRBD1. V lost 6 bases and J lost 4; bases outside the gene matches: 10. CDR3 size: 16 residues. Germline V lookup: CDR1 MNHEY, CDR2 SMNVEV (reference sequence). The CDR3 protein is CASRPNWDREYNEQFF. CDR3 nucleotides: TGTGCCAGCAGACCAAACTGGGACAGGGAATACAATGAGCAGTTCTTC.

This chain uses TRBV4-2 with TRBJ1-1, with 7 bases identical to TRBD1. The germline gives CDR1 LGHNA, CDR2 YNFKEQ. V shed 0 bases, J shed 11 bases, and the junction held 9 bases outside the gene matches. The CDR3 runs to 14 residues. The CDR3 sequence is CASSQDLRRGRAFF. CDR3 DNA: TGTGCCAGCAGCCAAGATTTGAGAAGGGGGCGGGCTTTCTTT.

This chain links TRBV28 with TRBJ1-6; no clear D gene. There are 17 residues in the CDR3. CDR1 and CDR2 from the germline V gene are MDHEN and SYDVKM. Trimming pared 3 bases from V and 10 bases from J, leaving 22 bases between. CDR3 DNA: TGTGCCAGCAGTTTTCCGCCTGCGGATCCCTCGGGGTCACCCCTCCACTTT. Its translation: CASSFPPADPSGSPLHF.

The genes are TRBV19 and TRBJ2-1; 7 nucleotides align to TRBD2. The CDR3 sequence is 19 residues long. Germline CDR1 is LNHDA and CDR2 is SQIVND (reference sequence). Trimming took 5 bases from V and 0 from J; bases not matched to a gene: 16. The CDR3 spells CASSRQFQAGKISYNEQFF. The CDR3 nucleotides are TGTGCCAGTAGTCGACAATTCCAAGCGGGGAAGATCTCCTACAATGAGCAGTTCTTC. The whole variable domain, filled in from reference TRBV19 and TRBJ2-1, reads DGGITQSPKYLFRKEGQNVTLSCEQNLNHDAMYWYRQDPGQGLRLIYYSQIVNDFQKGDIAEGYSVSREKKESFPLTVTSAQKNPTAFYLCASSRQFQAGKISYNEQFFGPGTRLTVL.

The chain is built from TRBV5-1 and TRBJ2-7, with D possibly called TRBD1 or TRBD2 (6 bases each). The CDR3 runs to 14 residues. With 0 bases removed from V and 5 bases from J, the gap between germline ends came to 12 bases. The germline V gene encodes CDR1 SGHRS and CDR2 YFSETQ. CDR3 in DNA: TGCGCCAGCAGCTTGGACCCGGGGGCAAACGAGCAGTACTTC. Translated, it gives CASSLDPGANEQYF. Full variable domain (missing parts from reference TRBV5-1 and TRBJ2-7): KAGVTQTPRYLIKTRGQQVTLSCSPISGHRSVSWYQQTPGQGLQFLFEYFSETQRNKGNFPGRFSGRQFSNSRSEMNVSTLELGDSALYLCASSLDPGANEQYFGPGTRLTVT.

The chain has TRBV2 and TRBJ1-2; 12 bases map to TRBD1. Germline-derived CDR1 and CDR2 are SNHLY and FYNNEI. V shed 6 bases, J shed 3 bases, and the junction held 5 bases outside the gene matches. The CDR3 totals 15 residues. The CDR3 region has the DNA TGTGCCAGCAGGGGACAGGGGGCGGATTACTATGGCTACACCTTC. It is translated as CASRGQGADYYGYTF.

The V gene is TRBV27, the J gene TRBJ1-1; D possibly corresponds to TRBD1 (5 bases). The germline V and J ends were trimmed by 1 base and 2 bases, with 11 bases remaining between them. Germline CDR1 MNHEY, CDR2 SMNVEV (reference sequence). This CDR3 comprises 15 residues. CDR3 sequence: CASSLWGSGNTEAFF. DNA for the CDR3: TGTGCCAGCAGTTTATGGGGGAGTGGAAACACTGAAGCTTTCTTT.

The chain employs TRBV4-3 and TRBJ1-1, with D perhaps matching TRBD1 (6 bases). V was trimmed by 3 bases and J by 2 bases, leaving 7 bases between them. There are 13 residues in the CDR3. Per germline, CDR1 LGHNA and CDR2 YSLEER. CDR3 nucleotides: TGCGCCAGCAGCCAGGGACATAACACTGAAGCTTTCTTT. This codes for CASSQGHNTEAFF.

This chain uses TRBV6-5 with TRBJ1-1, with a possible D match to TRBD1 (6 bases). Germline CDR1 MNHEY, CDR2 SVGAGI. V lost 6 bases, J lost 0 bases, and 8 bases lay in between. CDR3 length equals 13 residues. As DNA, the CDR3 is TGTGCCAGCAGCCAGGGGATGAACACTGAAGCTTTCTTT. Residues: CASSQGMNTEAFF.

The chain employs TRBV5-1 and TRBJ2-1; D tentatively reads TRBD1 or TRBD2 (6 bases each). Germline V gene lookup returns CDR1 SGHRS and CDR2 YFSETQ. Trimming shortened V by 0 bases and J by 10 bases, and 20 bases separated the two germline ends. The CDR3 runs 16 residues. The chain's CDR3 is CASSLEGGPVVREQFF. Here the CDR3 DNA reads TGCGCCAGCAGCTTGGAAGGGGGGCCGGTCGTTCGGGAGCAGTTCTTC.